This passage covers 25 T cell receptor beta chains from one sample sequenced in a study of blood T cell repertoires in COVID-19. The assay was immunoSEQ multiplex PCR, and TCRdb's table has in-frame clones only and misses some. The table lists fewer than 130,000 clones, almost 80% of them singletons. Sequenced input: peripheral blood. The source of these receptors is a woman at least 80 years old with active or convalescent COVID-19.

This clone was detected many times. CDR3 coding DNA: TGTGCCAGCCAACAGGTTTGCTATAGCAATCAGCCCCAGCATTTT. Its protein is CASQQVCYSNQPQHF. J is TRBJ1-5 and V is TRBV7-3, with D maybe TRBD1 (5 bases). V was trimmed by 8 bases and J by 0 bases, leaving 14 bases between them. This CDR3 has 15 residues. Germline V lookup: CDR1 SGHTA, CDR2 FQGTGA.

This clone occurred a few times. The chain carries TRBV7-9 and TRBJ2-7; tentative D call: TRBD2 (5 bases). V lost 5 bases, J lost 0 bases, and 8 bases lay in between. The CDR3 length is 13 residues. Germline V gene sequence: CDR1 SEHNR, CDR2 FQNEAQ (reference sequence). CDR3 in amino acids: CASSPGDSYEQYF. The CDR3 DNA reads TGTGCCAGCAGCCCCGGGGACTCCTACGAGCAGTACTTC.

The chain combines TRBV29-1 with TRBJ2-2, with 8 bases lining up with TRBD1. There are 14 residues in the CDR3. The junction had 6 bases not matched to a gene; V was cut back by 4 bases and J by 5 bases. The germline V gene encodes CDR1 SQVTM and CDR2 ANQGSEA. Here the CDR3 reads CSVGRGTGTGELFF. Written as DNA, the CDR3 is TGCAGCGTTGGTAGGGGGACAGGAACCGGGGAGCTGTTTTTT.

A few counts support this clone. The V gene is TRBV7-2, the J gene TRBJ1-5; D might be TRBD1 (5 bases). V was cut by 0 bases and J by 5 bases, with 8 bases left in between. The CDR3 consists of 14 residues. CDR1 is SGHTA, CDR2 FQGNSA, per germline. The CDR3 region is CASSLAGGDQPQHF. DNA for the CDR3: TGTGCCAGCAGCTTAGCGGGAGGGGATCAGCCCCAGCATTTT.

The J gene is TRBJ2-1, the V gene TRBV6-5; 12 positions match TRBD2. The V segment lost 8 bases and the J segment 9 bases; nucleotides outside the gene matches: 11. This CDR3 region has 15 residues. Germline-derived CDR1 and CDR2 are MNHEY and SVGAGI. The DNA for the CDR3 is TGTGCCAGCGGCGGGGGTCTAGCGGGAGGGTTTGAGCAGTTCTTC. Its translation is CASGGGLAGGFEQFF.

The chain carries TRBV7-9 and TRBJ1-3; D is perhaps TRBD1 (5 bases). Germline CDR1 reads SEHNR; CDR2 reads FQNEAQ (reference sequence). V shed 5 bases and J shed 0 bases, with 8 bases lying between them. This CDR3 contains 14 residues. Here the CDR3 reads CASSRDSSGNTIYF. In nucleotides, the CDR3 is TGTGCCAGCAGCCGAGACAGCTCTGGAAACACCATATATTTT.

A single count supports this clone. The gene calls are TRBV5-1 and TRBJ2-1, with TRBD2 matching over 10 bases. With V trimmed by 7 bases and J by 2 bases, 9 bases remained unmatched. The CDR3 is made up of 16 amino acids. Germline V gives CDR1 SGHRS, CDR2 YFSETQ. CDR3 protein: CASSPSTSGTYNEQFF. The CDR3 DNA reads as TGCGCCAGCTCACCTTCAACTAGCGGGACCTACAATGAGCAGTTCTTC.

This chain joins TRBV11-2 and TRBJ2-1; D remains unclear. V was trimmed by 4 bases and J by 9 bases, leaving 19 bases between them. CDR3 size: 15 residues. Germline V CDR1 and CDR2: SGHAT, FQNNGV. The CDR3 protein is CASSSTPYSVTEQFF. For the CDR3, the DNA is TGTGCCAGCAGCTCAACACCTTATTCAGTAACTGAGCAGTTCTTC.

The chain's CDR3 is CAWSPGIGETQYF. In DNA, the CDR3 is TGTGCCTGGAGCCCCGGGATAGGGGAGACCCAGTACTTC. V usage is TRBV30 and J usage is TRBJ2-5, with D tentatively TRBD2 (5 bases). Trimming cost V 3 bases and J 5 bases, with 13 bases left between them. Looked up from germline, CDR1 is GTSNPN and CDR2 is SVGIG (reference sequence). The CDR3 spans 13 residues. Supplemented by reference TRBV30 and TRBJ2-5, the full variable domain reads SQTIHQWPATLVQPVGSPLSLECTVEGTSNPNLYWYRQAAGRGLQLLFYSVGIGQISSEVPQNLSASRPQDRQFILSSKKLLLSDSGFYLCAWSPGIGETQYFGPGTRLLVL.

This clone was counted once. The CDR3 DNA is TGTGCCAGCAGCCCCCTGGGAGTATTCTACGAGCAGTACTTC. This gives the protein CASSPLGVFYEQYF. The chain links TRBV28 to TRBJ2-7, with TRBD2 as a possible D gene (5 bases). Trimming cost V 6 bases and J 3 bases, with 15 bases left between them. The length of the CDR3 is 14 residues. Germline V CDR1 and CDR2: MDHEN, SYDVKM.

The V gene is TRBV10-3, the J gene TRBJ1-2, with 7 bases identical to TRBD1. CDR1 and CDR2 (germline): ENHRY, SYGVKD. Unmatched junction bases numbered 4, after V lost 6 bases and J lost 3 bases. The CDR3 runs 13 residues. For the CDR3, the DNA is TGTGCCATCAGCGACAGGGCGGACTATGGCTACACCTTC. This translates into CAISDRADYGYTF.

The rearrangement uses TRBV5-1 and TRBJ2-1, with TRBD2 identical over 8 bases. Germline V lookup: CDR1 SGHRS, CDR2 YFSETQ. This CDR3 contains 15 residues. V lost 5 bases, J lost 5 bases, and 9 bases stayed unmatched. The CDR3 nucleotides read TGCGCCAGCAGGACCTTAGCGGGAAGACACAATGAGCAGTTCTTC. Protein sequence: CASRTLAGRHNEQFF.

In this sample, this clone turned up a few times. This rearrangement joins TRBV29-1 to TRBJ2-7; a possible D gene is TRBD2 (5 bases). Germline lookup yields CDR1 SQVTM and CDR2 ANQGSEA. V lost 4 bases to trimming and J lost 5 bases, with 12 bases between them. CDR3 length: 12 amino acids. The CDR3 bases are TGCAGCGTTGTTGGGCAGAGGGACGAGCAGTACTTC. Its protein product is CSVVGQRDEQYF.

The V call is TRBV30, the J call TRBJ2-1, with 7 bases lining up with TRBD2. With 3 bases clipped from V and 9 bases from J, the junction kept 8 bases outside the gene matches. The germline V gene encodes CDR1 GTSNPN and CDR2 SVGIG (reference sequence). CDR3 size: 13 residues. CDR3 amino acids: CAWRLGGLSEQFF. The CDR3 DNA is TGTGCCTGGAGATTGGGAGGGCTCTCTGAGCAGTTCTTC.

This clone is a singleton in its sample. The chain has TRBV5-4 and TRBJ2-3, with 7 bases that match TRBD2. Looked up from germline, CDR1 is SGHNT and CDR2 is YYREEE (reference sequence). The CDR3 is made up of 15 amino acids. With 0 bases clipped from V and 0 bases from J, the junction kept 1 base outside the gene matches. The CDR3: CASSLVGGSTDTQYF. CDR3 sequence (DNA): TGTGCCAGCAGCTTGGTGGGAGGGAGCACAGATACGCAGTATTTT.

The CDR3 DNA reads TGTGCCATCAGTAGGGGACAGGGGGTAGGGTACGATCAGCCCCAGCATTTT. Protein: CAISRGQGVGYDQPQHF. The chain joins TRBV10-3 to TRBJ1-5, with 11 positions matching TRBD1. The CDR3 is 17 residues long. Germline V gene data show CDR1 as ENHRY and CDR2 as SYGVKD. With 5 bases clipped from V and 5 bases from J, the junction kept 11 bases outside the gene matches.

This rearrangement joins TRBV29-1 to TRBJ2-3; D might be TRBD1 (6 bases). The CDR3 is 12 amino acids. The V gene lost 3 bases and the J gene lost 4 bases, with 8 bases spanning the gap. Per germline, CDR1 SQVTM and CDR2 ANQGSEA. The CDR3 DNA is TGCAGCGTTGATACAGGGTCAGATACGCAGTATTTT. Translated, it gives CSVDTGSDTQYF.

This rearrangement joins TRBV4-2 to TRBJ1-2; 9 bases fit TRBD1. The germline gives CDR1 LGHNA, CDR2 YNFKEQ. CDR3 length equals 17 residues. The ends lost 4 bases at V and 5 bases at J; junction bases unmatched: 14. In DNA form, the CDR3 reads TGTGCCAGCAGCCCTGCGACATCACAGGGGGCAGGGTATGGCTACACCTTC. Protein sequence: CASSPATSQGAGYGYTF.

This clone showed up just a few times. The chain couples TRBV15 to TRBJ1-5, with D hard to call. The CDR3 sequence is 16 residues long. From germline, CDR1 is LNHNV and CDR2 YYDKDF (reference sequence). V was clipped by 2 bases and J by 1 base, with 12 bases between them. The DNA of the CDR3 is TGTGCCACCAGCAGACAAGGACTCCCAAGCAATCAGCCCCAGCATTTT. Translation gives CATSRQGLPSNQPQHF.

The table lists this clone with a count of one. CDR3 sequence (DNA): TGTGCCACCAGCAGAGAGGACTACTACAATGAGCAGTTCTTC. Its protein is CATSREDYYNEQFF. This chain links TRBV15 with TRBJ2-1, with D perhaps matching TRBD2 (6 bases). The CDR3 is 14 amino acids. Trimming took off 0 bases at V and 3 bases at J, with 6 bases between the two ends. Germline V gives CDR1 LNHNV, CDR2 YYDKDF (reference sequence).

This CDR3 reads CATSVDRLSNQPQHF. The CDR3 nucleotides read TGTGCCACCAGTGTGGACAGGTTGAGCAATCAGCCCCAGCATTTT. The V and J genes are TRBV15 and TRBJ1-5, with 7 positions matching TRBD1. CDR1 LNHNV and CDR2 YYDKDF come from the germline V gene (reference sequence). Trimming took 6 bases from V and 1 from J; bases not matched to a gene: 6. CDR3 size: 15 residues.

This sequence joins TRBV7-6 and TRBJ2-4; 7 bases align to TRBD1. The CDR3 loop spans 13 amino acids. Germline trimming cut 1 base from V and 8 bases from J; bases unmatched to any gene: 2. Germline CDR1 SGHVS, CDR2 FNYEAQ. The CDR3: CASSLVQGDIQYF. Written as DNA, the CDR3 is TGTGCCAGCAGCTTAGTTCAGGGGGACATTCAGTACTTC.

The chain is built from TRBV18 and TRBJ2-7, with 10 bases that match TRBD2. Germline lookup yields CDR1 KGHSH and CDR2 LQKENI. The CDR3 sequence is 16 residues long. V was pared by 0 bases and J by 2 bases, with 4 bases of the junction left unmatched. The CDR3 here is CASSPPPAGGPYEQYF. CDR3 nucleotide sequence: TGTGCCAGCTCACCACCCCCAGCGGGAGGGCCCTACGAGCAGTACTTC.

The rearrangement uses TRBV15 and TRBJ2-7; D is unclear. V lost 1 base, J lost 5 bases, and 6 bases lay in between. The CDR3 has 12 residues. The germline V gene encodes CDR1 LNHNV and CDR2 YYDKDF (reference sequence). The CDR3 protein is CATSRVANEQYF. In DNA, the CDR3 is TGTGCCACCAGCAGAGTAGCAAACGAGCAGTACTTC.

Written as DNA, the CDR3 is TGTGCCAGCAGCCGGACTAGCGGGAGTATATACAATGAGCAGTTCTTC. It specifies CASSRTSGSIYNEQFF. V usage is TRBV9 and J usage is TRBJ2-1, with 13 bases aligning to TRBD2. V lost 4 bases, J lost 4 bases, and 5 bases stayed unmatched. CDR1 is SGDLS and CDR2 is YYNGEE in the germline V gene. This CDR3 region has 16 residues.